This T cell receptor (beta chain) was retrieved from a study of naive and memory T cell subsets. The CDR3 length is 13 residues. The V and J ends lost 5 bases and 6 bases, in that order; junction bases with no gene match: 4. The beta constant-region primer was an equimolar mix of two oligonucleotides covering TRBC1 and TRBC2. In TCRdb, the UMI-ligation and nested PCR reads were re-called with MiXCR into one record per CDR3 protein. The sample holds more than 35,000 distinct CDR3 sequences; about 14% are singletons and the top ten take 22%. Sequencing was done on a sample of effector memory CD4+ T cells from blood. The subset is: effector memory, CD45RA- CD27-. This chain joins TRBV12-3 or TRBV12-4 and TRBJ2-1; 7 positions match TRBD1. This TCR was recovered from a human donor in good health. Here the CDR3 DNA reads TGTGCCAGCAGTCAACAGGGGTTCAATGAGCAGTTCTTC. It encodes CASSQQGFNEQFF.